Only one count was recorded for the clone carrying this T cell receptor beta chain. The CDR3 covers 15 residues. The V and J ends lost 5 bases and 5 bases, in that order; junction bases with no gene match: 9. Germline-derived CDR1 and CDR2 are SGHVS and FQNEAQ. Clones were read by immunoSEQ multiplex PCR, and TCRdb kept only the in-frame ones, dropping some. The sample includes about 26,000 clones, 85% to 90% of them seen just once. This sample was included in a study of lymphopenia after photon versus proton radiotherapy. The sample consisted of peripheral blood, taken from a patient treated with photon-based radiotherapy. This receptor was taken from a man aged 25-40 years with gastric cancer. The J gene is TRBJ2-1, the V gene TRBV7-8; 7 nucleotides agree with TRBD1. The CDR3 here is CASSRPGTENNEQFF. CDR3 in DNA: TGTGCCAGCAGCCGACCCGGGACAGAGAACAATGAGCAGTTCTTC.